This T cell receptor (beta chain) derives from a study of control samples from healthy donors and cancer patients. Profiled with immunoSEQ multiplex PCR; TCRdb holds only in-frame clones, not every one. Of about 94,000 clones listed, about nine tenths were seen once; the top ten hold 3% to 4.5%. This CDR3 contains 16 residues. V was clipped by 0 bases and J by 8 bases; unmatched bases: 7. Germline loops: CDR1 PRHDT, CDR2 FYEKMQ (reference sequence). Specimen: blood. The TCR sequence derives from a woman aged 18-30 years in good health. V and J are TRBV13 and TRBJ2-1; 10 positions agree with TRBD2. CDR3 in DNA: TGTGCCAGCAGCTTAGGCCCTAGCGGGGGCGGGGATGAGCAGTTCTTC. This sequence encodes CASSLGPSGGGDEQFF.